This T cell receptor beta chain derives from a study of blood T cell repertoires in COVID-19. About the study: The United States, Italy and Spain supplied acute and convalescent COVID-19 samples. The analysed material was cDNA or gDNA that came from T cells, B-cell-depleted T cells, or PBMCs.

The V gene end was trimmed by 2 bases and the J gene end by 3 bases; junction bases not matched to a gene: 7. This CDR3 is built from 16 residues. The germline V gene has CDR1 MDHEN and CDR2 SYDVKM. Original methodology: Estimates of nucleated cell counts were drawn from the amplification of reference gene primers. TCRdb's copy holds only in-frame clones and misses some; the assay was immunoSEQ multiplex PCR. Clonal size and the V and J genes are those of that table, whereas D and trimming came from the DNA. This table holds around 120,000 clones, 79% found once. This rearrangement joins TRBV28 to TRBJ1-2; 9 bases map to TRBD1. The material sequenced was peripheral blood. The receptor comes from a woman older than 75 with acute or convalescent COVID-19. DNA for the CDR3: TGTGCCAGCAGTTTACCCCGGGACAGGGTACACTATGGCTACACCTTC. This translates into CASSLPRDRVHYGYTF.